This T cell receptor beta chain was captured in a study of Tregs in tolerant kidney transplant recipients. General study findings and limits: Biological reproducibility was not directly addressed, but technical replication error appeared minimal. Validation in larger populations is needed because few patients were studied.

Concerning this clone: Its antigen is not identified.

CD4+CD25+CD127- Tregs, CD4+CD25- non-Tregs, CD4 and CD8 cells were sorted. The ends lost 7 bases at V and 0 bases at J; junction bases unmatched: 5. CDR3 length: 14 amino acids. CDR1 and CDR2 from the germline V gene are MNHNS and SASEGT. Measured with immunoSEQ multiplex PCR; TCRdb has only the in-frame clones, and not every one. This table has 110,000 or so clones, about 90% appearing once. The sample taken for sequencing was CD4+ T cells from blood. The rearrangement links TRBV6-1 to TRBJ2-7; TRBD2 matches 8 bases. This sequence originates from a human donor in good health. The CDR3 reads CASKALADSYEQYF. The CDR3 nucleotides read TGTGCCAGCAAGGCACTAGCGGACTCCTACGAGCAGTACTTC.